This T cell receptor (beta chain) is drawn from a study of CXCR3-negative and CXCR3-positive naive CD8 T cells. Study-wide results and limits: Naive cells that were CXCR3-positive had more hydrophobic TRB CDR3s (compared with CXCR3-negative naive cells).

Researchers reported sorting every CD8+ T cell subset in triplicate, roughly 300,000 cells per sort. The CD45RO-CCR7+CD27+CD95- phenotype denoted naive CD8+ T cells. Turning to this clonotype: Its target is unknown.

Germline assignment: CDR1 DFQATT and CDR2 SNEGSKA (reference sequence). This CDR3 is 14 amino acids long. The libraries of TRB cDNA were constructed through 5' RACE using UMI labels. TCRdb reprocessed the 5' RACE reads and reports one entry per CDR3 protein, with no DNA. The sample totals around 45,000 distinct CDR3 sequences. The chain couples TRBV20-1 to TRBJ2-7; TCRdb proposes TRBD1, but this gene call is untestable without DNA. The clonotype originates from a human donor in good health. Some clones in this sample may be carry-over from other donors' samples. The sample comprised naive CXCR3- CD8+ T cells from blood. Described subset: CD45RO-CCR7+CD27+CD95- naive CD8+ T cells lacking CXCR3 (TNR3-). CDR3 sequence reads: CSARDSRPTYEQYF.